Included here is one T cell receptor (beta chain) sequence, with context. Authors' processing steps: Nucleated cell counts were estimated from reference gene primer amplification. This table comes from immunoSEQ multiplex PCR, and its TCRdb copy is limited to in-frame clones, with some not included. That table furnishes V, J and clone size, whereas the DNA furnished D and trimming. Among more than 150,000 clones, roughly 79% were seen once, and the ten largest hold less than 30%. Germline CDR1 is SGHTS and CDR2 is YDEGEE. The V end was cut by 4 bases, the J end by 6 bases, with 10 bases between. This CDR3 comprises 13 residues. This record belongs to a study of blood T cell repertoires in COVID-19.

The rearrangement joins TRBV5-8 to TRBJ2-2; unclear D gene. The sequence derives from a woman between 65 and 79 years old with acute or convalescent COVID-19. The sample consisted of peripheral blood. Here the CDR3 DNA reads TGTGCCAGCAGCCCACATAATTCCGGGGAGCTGTTTTTT. Translating gives CASSPHNSGELFF.